The sequence of this T cell receptor beta chain was determined in a study of blood T cells in healthy people across ages (dated by TCRdb to between 2015 and 2016). For the study in its entirety: In model experiments, template switching captured about one uniquely barcoded TCR beta cDNA molecule for every two T cells. The study measured age-related changes in TCR beta repertoire diversity using deep sequencing normalized with unique cDNA molecular identifiers. Four age groups were formed from the donors: young (average roughly 16 years), middle-aged (approximately 40), aged (approximately 60) and long-lived (82). To avoid experimental bias, donors of different ages were randomly spread across the sequencing lanes. Using the same blood draw, the study looked at two additional independent replicas of 1 million unique cDNA reads for two donors, one aged 18 to 30 and the other aged 80 or older. Overall study results and their limits: As age increased, observed TCR beta diversity per million T cells dropped in a roughly linear way, and a significant reduction was already evident by age 40. Compared with the aged group, the long-lived group had more naive CD4+ T cells, fewer expanded clones and increased TCR diversity, suggesting age selection. Because donor CMV infection status was unknown, age-related changes in expanded clonotypes were potentially confounded. Since profiling was done on bulk unsorted PBMCs, naive and antigen-experienced compartments could not be conclusively compared. Total diversity estimates from one million sequenced T cells were considered lower bounds and underestimates. There was a strong correlation between observed TCR beta diversity and the percentage of naive T cells measured by flow cytometry.

A few counts support this clonotype. It lacks a known antigen. The input lacks base qualities; no much larger clone sits a single base away. From the cysteine up to the phenylalanine, the CDR3 has a length of 12 residues. Left in the record is the CDR3 DNA by itself, 36 bases read in frame from the first base. CDR1 MNHEY and CDR2 SVGAGI were looked up in the germline V gene. V is shortened by 8 bases, J by 2 bases, and the region joining them spans 8 bases. Systemically healthy Caucasian individuals from Russia, 39 in total and aged about 6 to 95 years, were included as donors. Each donor gave 8 to 10 milliliters of peripheral blood, drawn into EDTA-treated Vacutainer tubes. Ficoll-Paque density-gradient centrifugation was used to isolate PBMCs, with at least 7 million per sample. Total RNA, at least 6 micrograms per sample, was extracted from PBMCs with Trizol reagent. For every donor, flow cytometry on a PBMC aliquot measured the percentage of naive CD45RAhigh/CD27high T cells.

The protocol used for the library was 5' RACE. Sequencing instrument: Illumina HiSeq 2500. The second PCR ran for roughly 7 to 12 cycles and used a J-beta primer mix along with a sample-barcoded 5' primer. A template-switch 5' adaptor carrying 12 random nucleotides introduced a unique molecular identifier onto each TCR beta cDNA molecule. At least 2.5 million CDR3-containing paired-end reads were obtained from each sample. First-strand cDNA synthesis was performed from all RNA using the Mint cDNA synthesis kit, with priming by a TRBC-specific oligonucleotide. Following uracil-DNA glycosylase treatment, a first 18-cycle PCR with universal primers M1SS and BC2_uni_R was performed on all cDNA. From the authors' description of their analysis: For normalization, 1 million high-quality reads were randomly selected from each sample, with every read carrying a distinct molecular identifier. Reads sharing molecular identifiers were discarded rather than binned into consensus sequences. MiTCR, set to a Q25 quality threshold and the strictest error-elimination algorithm, was used for CDR3 identification, clonotype clustering and error correction. Lower-bound total TCR beta diversity was estimated with a nonparametric unseen species model using Euler transformation. TCRdb passed the public sequencing reads through fastp at Q25 and MiXCR, retaining productive beta sequences. For every CDR3 protein sequence, its rows merge into one entry that carries the most common genes and DNA. The V and J calls and clone size come from TCRdb's table, not from the authors' own analysis. The sample profile shows 700,000 to 800,000 distinct CDR3 sequences; approximately 43% of them were found once. Together, the top ten hold 20% to 25% of the sample.

Rearrangement joined TRBV6-5 to TRBJ2-3; the D gene is not confidently resolved. The sample comprised blood. The sequence was collected from a woman aged 55-70 years in good health. CDR3 loop: CASGSYTDTQYF. The DNA is TGTGCCAGCGGATCTTACACAGATACGCAGTATTTT.